This T cell receptor (beta chain) was recovered during a study of T cell responses to AZD1222 COVID-19 vaccine. Overall study context: Pooling covered second doses at about 4 or about 12 weeks. Study observations and caveats: Elevations in Spike-specific TCR breadth and depth followed administration of two AZD1222 doses. Unmutated regions of variants are reportedly targeted by nearly half of spike-specific TCRs. Clonal diversity may have been underestimated, and the donors were mostly white British, with more females than males.

Generated by immunoSEQ multiplex PCR, the TCRdb table keeps only in-frame clones and is missing some. The table includes 240,000 or so clones, approximately 93% detected once. In the case of this clone: Its antigen is still unknown.

V lost 4 bases and J lost 5, with 8 bases in between. The CDR3 extends over 12 amino acids. Germline loops: CDR1 SEHNR, CDR2 FQNEAQ (reference sequence). Specimen: peripheral blood, collected on day 0 of AZD1222 vaccination. The rearrangement links TRBV7-9 to TRBJ2-5; D ambiguous. The receptor's source is an adult in good health. CDR3 DNA sequence: TGTGCCAGCAGCTGGCCCCTTGAGACCCAGTACTTC. Translated: CASSWPLETQYF. Variable domain in full (rest from reference TRBV7-9 and TRBJ2-5): DTGVSQNPRHKITKRGQNVTFRCDPISEHNRLYWYRQTLGQGPEFLTYFQNEAQLEKSRLLSDRFSAERPKGSFSTLEIQRTEQGDSAMYLCASSWPLETQYFGPGTRLLVL.